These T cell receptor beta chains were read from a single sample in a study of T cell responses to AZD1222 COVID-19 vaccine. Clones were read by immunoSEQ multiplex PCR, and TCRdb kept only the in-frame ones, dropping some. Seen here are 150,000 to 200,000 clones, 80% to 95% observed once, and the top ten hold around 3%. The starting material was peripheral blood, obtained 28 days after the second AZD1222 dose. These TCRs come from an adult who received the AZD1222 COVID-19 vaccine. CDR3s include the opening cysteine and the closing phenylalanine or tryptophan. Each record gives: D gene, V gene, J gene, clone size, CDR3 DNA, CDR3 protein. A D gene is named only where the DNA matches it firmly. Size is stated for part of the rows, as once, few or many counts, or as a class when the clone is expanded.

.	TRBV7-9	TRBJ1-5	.	TGTGCCAGCAGCCTTAACAATCAGCCCCAGCATTTT	CASSLNNQPQHF
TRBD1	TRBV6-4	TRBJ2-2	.	TGTGCCAGCAGAGAGACAGGGGGCTCCGGGGAGCTGTTTTTT	CASRETGGSGELFF
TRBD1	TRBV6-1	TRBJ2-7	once	TGTGCCAGCAGTGAGAGACAGGGCAGGTTCTACGAGCAGTACTTC	CASSERQGRFYEQYF
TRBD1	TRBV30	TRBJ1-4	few	TGTGCCTGGAGTGCCCGACAGGGCGAAAAACTGTTTTTT	CAWSARQGEKLFF
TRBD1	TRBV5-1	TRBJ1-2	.	TGCGCCAGCAGCCTATCAGGGGGAGGCTACACCTTC	CASSLSGGGYTF
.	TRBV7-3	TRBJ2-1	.	TGTGCCAGCAGCTTAGAAGCGGCTTGGAACAATGAGCAGTTCTTC	CASSLEAAWNNEQFF
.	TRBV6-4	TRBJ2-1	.	TGTGCCAGCAGTGACTCGAGGGCGACGGGTGAGCAGTTCTTC	CASSDSRATGEQFF
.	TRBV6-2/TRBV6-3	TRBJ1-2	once	TGTGCCAGCAGTTACTCGAGAGGAGCCGGAGGCTACACCTTC	CASSYSRGAGGYTF
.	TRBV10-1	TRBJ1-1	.	TGCGCCAGCAGTGAGACAGCCCCGTCCACTGAAGCTTTCTTT	CASSETAPSTEAFF
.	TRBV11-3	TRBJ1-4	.	TGTGCCAGCAGCAAAGGGACATCTGCAACTAATGAAAAACTGTTTTTT	CASSKGTSATNEKLFF
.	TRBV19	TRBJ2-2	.	TGTGCCAGTAGCCAACGCGGAGGGGACACCGGGGAGCTGTTTTTT	CASSQRGGDTGELFF
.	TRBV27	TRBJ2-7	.	TGTGCCAGCAGTTTACCCGGGTCTCTCGAGCAGTACTTC	CASSLPGSLEQYF
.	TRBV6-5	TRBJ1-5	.	TGTGCCAGCAGCGGGACCCCTCCAAATCAGCCCCAGCATTTT	CASSGTPPNQPQHF
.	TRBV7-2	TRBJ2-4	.	TGTGCCAGCAGCCGGCGAGCCGAACAAAACATTCAGTACTTC	CASSRRAEQNIQYF
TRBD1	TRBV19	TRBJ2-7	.	TGTGCCAGTAGCAAGGACAGGGGGCCCCCCTACGAGCAGTACTTC	CASSKDRGPPYEQYF
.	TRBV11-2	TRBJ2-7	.	TGTGCCAGCAGCTCATCCCCCGAGGTAGCTACTCATTTCTCCTACGAGCAGTACTTC	CASSSSPEVATHFSYEQYF
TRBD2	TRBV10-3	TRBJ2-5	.	TGTGCCATCAGTGAGTCGTTGGGAGGGGTCGAGACCCAGTACTTC	CAISESLGGVETQYF
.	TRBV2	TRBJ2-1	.	TGTGCCAGCAGTGAAGTTGGCAATGAGCAGTTCTTC	CASSEVGNEQFF
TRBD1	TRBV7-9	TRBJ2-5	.	TGTGCCAGCAGCTTGGGGACAGGGGGCGATGGGGAGACCCAGTACTTC	CASSLGTGGDGETQYF
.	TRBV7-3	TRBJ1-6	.	TGTGCCAGCAGCCACAACAACTATAATTCACCCCTCCACTTT	CASSHNNYNSPLHF
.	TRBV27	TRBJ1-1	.	TGTGCCAGCGGTCCTCGGGGGGACACTGAAGCTTTCTTT	CASGPRGDTEAFF
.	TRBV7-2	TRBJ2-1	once	TGTGCCAGCAGCCTGGCCAAGCAGTTCTTC	CASSLAKQFF
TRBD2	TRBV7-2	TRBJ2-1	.	TGTGCCAGCAGCCCGACTAGCGGGAGCAATGAGCAGTTCTTC	CASSPTSGSNEQFF
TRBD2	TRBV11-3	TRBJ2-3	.	TGTGCCAGCAGCTCCTGGACTAGATTGGACGCAGATACGCAGTATTTT	CASSSWTRLDADTQYF
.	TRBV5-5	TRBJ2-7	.	TGTGCCAGCAGCTTGGGGCATAACGTGGGGCGTGAGCAGTACTTC	CASSLGHNVGREQYF
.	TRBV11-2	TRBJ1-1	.	TGTGCCAGCAGCAAGGGTGGGGGGAGTGAAGCTTTCTTT	CASSKGGGSEAFF
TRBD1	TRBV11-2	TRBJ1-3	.	TGTGCCAGCAGCACAAGGGACAGGGGAAACACCATATATTTT	CASSTRDRGNTIYF
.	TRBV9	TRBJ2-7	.	TGTGCCAGCAGCGTAGGACCGGGCCTGCCCACCTACGAGCAGTACTTC	CASSVGPGLPTYEQYF
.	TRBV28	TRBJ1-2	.	TGTGCCAGCAGTAGACACCAGGGAATTAGAGCCTTTAACTATGGCTACACCTTC	CASSRHQGIRAFNYGYTF
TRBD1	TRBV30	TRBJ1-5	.	TGTGCCTGGAGTCTAAGATCTGGACAGGGAATGTACCAGCCCCAGCATTTT	CAWSLRSGQGMYQPQHF
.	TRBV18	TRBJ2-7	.	TGTGCCAGCTCACCAGTAGGACAGCCCTACGAGCAGTACTTC	CASSPVGQPYEQYF
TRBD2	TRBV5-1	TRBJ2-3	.	TGCGCCAGCAGCCGTGGACTAGCGGACTACACAGATACGCAGTATTTT	CASSRGLADYTDTQYF
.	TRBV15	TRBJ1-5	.	TGTGCCACCGGGGAAAGCAATCAGCCCCAGCATTTT	CATGESNQPQHF
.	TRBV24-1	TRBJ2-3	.	TGTGCCACCAGTGACGACCAGGGGCGCACAGATACGCAGTATTTT	CATSDDQGRTDTQYF
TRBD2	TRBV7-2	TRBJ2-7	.	TGTGCCAGCAGCACCTGGAGCGGGAGGTCCTACGAGCAGTACTTC	CASSTWSGRSYEQYF
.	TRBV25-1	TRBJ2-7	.	TGTGCCAGCAGTGCGGCAGGGAGGTGGGAGCAGTACTTC	CASSAAGRWEQYF
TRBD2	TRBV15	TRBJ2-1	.	TGTGCCACCAGCAGAGATTTAGCGGGAGGGCTTTGGCAGTTCTTC	CATSRDLAGGLWQFF
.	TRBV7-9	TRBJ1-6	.	TGTGCCAGCAGCCAGGAGGGGGGTGGCGCCTATAATTCACCCCTCCACTTT	CASSQEGGGAYNSPLHF
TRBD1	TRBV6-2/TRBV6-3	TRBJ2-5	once	TGTGCCAGCAGTTACTCGGACAGGGAAATAAGGTCAGAGACCCAGTACTTC	CASSYSDREIRSETQYF
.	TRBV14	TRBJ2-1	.	TGTGCCAGCAGCCAAGGGGTCCCGGTGGCTCCTCTCTACAATGAGCAGTTCTTC	CASSQGVPVAPLYNEQFF
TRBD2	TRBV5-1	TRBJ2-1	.	TGCGCCAGCTGGACTAGCCGCTCTGAGCAGTTCTTC	CASWTSRSEQFF
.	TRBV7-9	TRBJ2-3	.	TGTGCCAGCGGATCCGGGAACCCTGGGGATACGCAGTATTTT	CASGSGNPGDTQYF
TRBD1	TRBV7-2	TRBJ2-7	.	TGTGCCAGCAGCCGGGACAGGCCGAACTACGAGCAGTACTTC	CASSRDRPNYEQYF
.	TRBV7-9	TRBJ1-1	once	TGTGCCAGCAGCCTGGGTTCGGGCAGCACTGAAGCTTTCTTT	CASSLGSGSTEAFF
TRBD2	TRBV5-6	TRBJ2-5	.	TGTGCCAGCAGCCTAGGACTAGCGGGTCAAGAGACCCAGTACTTC	CASSLGLAGQETQYF
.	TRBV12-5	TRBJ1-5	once	TGTGCTAGTGGGAGTACAGGGCCTGCTAGCAATCAGCCCCAGCATTTT	CASGSTGPASNQPQHF
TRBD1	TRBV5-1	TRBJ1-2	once	TGCGCCAGCAGCGAAGGACAGGGGGCGGGTGGCTACACCTTC	CASSEGQGAGGYTF
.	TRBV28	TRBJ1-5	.	TGTGCCAGCGGGTCACCAGGGCTAATCGTTCAGCCCCAGCATTTT	CASGSPGLIVQPQHF
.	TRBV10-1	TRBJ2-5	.	TGCGCCAGCAGTGAGGGGGCAGGGGGGGAACAAGAGACCCAGTACTTC	CASSEGAGGEQETQYF
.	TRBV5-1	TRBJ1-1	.	TGCGCCAGCAGCCCGGAGGGCATTTTAATGAACACTGAAGCTTTCTTT	CASSPEGILMNTEAFF
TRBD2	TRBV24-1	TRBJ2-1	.	TGTGCCACCAGTGATGGTCGCGGGAGCTCCTACAATGAGCAGTTCTTC	CATSDGRGSSYNEQFF
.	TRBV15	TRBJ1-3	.	TGTGCCACCCAACGGGGCGCTGGAAACACCATATATTTT	CATQRGAGNTIYF
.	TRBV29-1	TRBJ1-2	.	TGCAGCGCCGAACGACAGACCTATGGCTACACCTTC	CSAERQTYGYTF
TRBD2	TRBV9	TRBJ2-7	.	TGTGCCAGCAGCGTAGAGGAGGGGCGGGGGTCCTACGAGCAGTACTTC	CASSVEEGRGSYEQYF